The T cell receptor (beta chain) described here comes from a study of T cell repertoires and HLA-DP antigens. Overall study: In vitro CD4+ alloreactivity was against HeLa-presented HLA-DP. Sorted CD137+CD4+ samples averaged around 230 ng DNA; pre-culture CD4+ samples, 1,000 to 1,500 ng.

From germline, CDR1 is SGDLS and CDR2 YYNGEE. The CDR3 covers 16 residues. The ends lost 2 bases at V and 1 base at J; junction bases unmatched: 3. A word on this clone: Its antigen is unknown.

Amplification used primers for 54 TRBV and 13 TRBJ segments. Clones were read by immunoSEQ multiplex PCR, and TCRdb kept only the in-frame ones, dropping some. The profile shows over 60,000 clones, over 75% of them singletons. Regarding the study as a whole: Naive and memory CD4+ repertoires were not analysed separately.

The V and J genes are TRBV9 and TRBJ2-5; TRBD2 aligns across 12 bases. The sequence came from a man in his 60s in good health and CMV-seronegative. Sequences were obtained from CD4+ T cells from PBMCs. The CDR3 sequence: CASSVQLAGGQETQYF. Written as DNA, the CDR3 is TGTGCCAGCAGCGTTCAACTAGCGGGGGGCCAAGAGACCCAGTACTTC.